The 29 T cell receptor beta chains in this list originate from one sample, sequenced in a study of T cells in tuberculosis. Profiling relied on immunoSEQ multiplex PCR, and the TCRdb table lists in-frame clones only, not all of them. The data contain approximately 88,000 clones, roughly 93% of them singletons. After thawing and overnight rest, PBMC were stained with GMM-loaded CD1B tetramer, viability dye and anti-CD3 for sorting. The lipid loaded on the CD1B tetramers was C32 glucose monomycolate from Rhodococcus equi. The sample taken for sequencing was CD1b-GMM tetramer-negative cells sorted from PBMCs. The origin of the receptors is an adult woman with latent tuberculosis.

The chain uses TRBV19 and TRBJ1-5; 9 bases are shared with TRBD1. Trimming cost V 3 bases and J 3 bases; bases outside gene matches: 6. The CDR3 totals 16 residues. Germline CDR1 reads LNHDA; CDR2 reads SQIVND (reference sequence). The CDR3 DNA sequence: TGTGCCAGTAGTATGAGGGGGACAGGGTTCAATCAGCCCCAGCATTTT. Protein product: CASSMRGTGFNQPQHF.

This rearrangement joins TRBV5-6 to TRBJ2-1, with 7 nucleotides matching TRBD2. The CDR3 consists of 14 residues. Germline trimming cut 3 bases from V and 6 bases from J; bases unmatched to any gene: 6. Per germline, CDR1 SGHDT and CDR2 YYEEEE. The CDR3 is CASSWDYGANEQFF. For the CDR3, the DNA is TGTGCCAGCAGCTGGGACTACGGGGCCAATGAGCAGTTCTTC.

The rearrangement links TRBV5-1 to TRBJ1-1, with a possible D match to TRBD1 (5 bases). This CDR3 spans 15 amino acids. Germline loops: CDR1 SGHRS, CDR2 YFSETQ. Trimming took off 3 bases at V and 0 bases at J, with 12 bases between the two ends. Here the CDR3 DNA reads TGCGCCAGCAGCTGGGGGGACGCCGTGAACACTGAAGCTTTCTTT. Translated, it gives CASSWGDAVNTEAFF.

This clone was seen a single time. This chain connects TRBV30 to TRBJ1-1, with 8 bases identical to TRBD1. This CDR3 region has 15 residues. Germline loops: CDR1 GTSNPN, CDR2 SVGIG (reference sequence). Trimming took 1 base from V and 5 from J; bases not matched to a gene: 9. This chain's CDR3 is CAWSGDRPGLTEAFF. CDR3 bases: TGTGCCTGGAGTGGGGACAGGCCCGGGTTAACTGAAGCTTTCTTT.

The chain joins TRBV5-4 to TRBJ1-4; a weak D match, TRBD1 (5 bases). The V gene's germline CDR1 is SGHNT and CDR2 YYREEE (reference sequence). This CDR3 contains 18 residues. Trimming cost V 0 bases and J 4 bases, with 19 bases left between them. CDR3 bases: TGTGCCAGCAGCTTGGCCGTGACAGCATCCCGCAATAATGAAAAACTGTTTTTT. This gives the protein CASSLAVTASRNNEKLFF.

The genes are TRBV14 and TRBJ2-1, with 9 bases identical to TRBD1. The V gene end was trimmed by 4 bases and the J gene end by 4 bases; junction bases not matched to a gene: 5. Germline-derived CDR1 and CDR2 are SGHDN and FVKESK. The CDR3 loop spans 15 amino acids. DNA of the CDR3: TGTGCCAGCAGCCCCTACGGGACAGGGTACAATGAGCAGTTCTTC. It encodes CASSPYGTGYNEQFF.

The rearrangement links TRBV2 to TRBJ1-1; possible D gene TRBD1, 6 bases. CDR3 size: 14 residues. V lost 6 bases, J lost 5 bases, and 16 bases lay in between. CDR1 is SNHLY, CDR2 FYNNEI, per germline. CDR3 in amino acids: CASRAFTGITEAFF. In nucleotides, the CDR3 is TGTGCCAGCAGGGCTTTTACAGGGATTACTGAAGCTTTCTTT.

The rearrangement joins TRBV28 to TRBJ2-2; no firm D call. This CDR3 spans 13 amino acids. In germline, CDR1 is MDHEN, CDR2 SYDVKM. With 10 bases removed from V and 1 base from J, the gap between germline ends came to 10 bases. The CDR3 region has the DNA TGTGCCACCATGTACGGGAACACCGGGGAGCTGTTTTTT. Its protein is CATMYGNTGELFF. Full variable domain (rest looked up from reference TRBV28 and TRBJ2-2): DVKVTQSSRYLVKRTGEKVFLECVQDMDHENMFWYRQDPGLGLRLIYFSYDVKMKEKGDIPEGYSVSREKKERFSLILESASTNQTSMYLCATMYGNTGELFFGEGSRLTVL.

V gene TRBV6-5 combines with J gene TRBJ1-5; unclear D gene. V shed 3 bases and J shed 6 bases, with 6 bases lying between them. Germline V gene lookup returns CDR1 MNHEY and CDR2 SVGAGI. The length of the CDR3 is 12 residues. Here the CDR3 reads CASSYPGQPQHF. The DNA for the CDR3 is TGTGCCAGCAGTTATCCGGGTCAGCCCCAGCATTTT.

The chain links TRBV5-1 to TRBJ2-3; TRBD2 agrees at 13 bases. The CDR3 spans 18 residues. Germline V lookup: CDR1 SGHRS, CDR2 YFSETQ. With V trimmed by 4 bases and J by 4 bases, 12 bases remained unmatched. The DNA for the CDR3 is TGCGCCAGCAGCGTAAACGTCCCCGGGACTAGCGGGGCAGATACGCAGTATTTT. Encoded protein: CASSVNVPGTSGADTQYF.

The rearrangement joins TRBV19 to TRBJ1-2; D is unresolved. This CDR3 is 13 amino acids long. Per germline, CDR1 LNHDA and CDR2 SQIVND (reference sequence). The V end lost 8 bases, the J end lost 1 base, and 11 bases lay between the germline ends. The CDR3 region is CASGRGVNYGYTF. CDR3 in DNA: TGTGCCAGTGGGCGCGGGGTTAACTATGGCTACACCTTC.

This clone was recorded once. The J gene is TRBJ1-3, the V gene TRBV13, with TRBD1 matching 9 bases. The length of the CDR3 is 21 residues. The V and J ends lost 4 bases and 4 bases, in that order; junction bases with no gene match: 23. Germline V lookup: CDR1 PRHDT, CDR2 FYEKMQ (reference sequence). The CDR3 region is CASSSRGRTKEDRGTGNTIYF. CDR3 nucleotides: TGTGCCAGCAGCTCACGGGGCCGGACAAAAGAAGACAGGGGGACAGGAAACACCATATATTTT.

V and J are TRBV7-9 and TRBJ2-3; TRBD2 might be the D (5 bases). Trimming stripped 5 bases from V and 2 bases from J, with 17 bases between. The CDR3 length is 16 residues. The V gene's germline CDR1 is SEHNR and CDR2 FQNEAQ (reference sequence). CDR3 residues: CASSHLGDQPTDTQYF. The CDR3 nucleotides read TGTGCCAGCAGCCACCTCGGGGATCAACCCACAGATACGCAGTATTTT. Full variable domain (missing parts from reference TRBV7-9 and TRBJ2-3): DTGVSQNPRHKITKRGQNVTFRCDPISEHNRLYWYRQTLGQGPEFLTYFQNEAQLEKSRLLSDRFSAERPKGSFSTLEIQRTEQGDSAMYLCASSHLGDQPTDTQYFGPGTRLTVL.

The V call is TRBV27, the J call TRBJ1-2, with D possibly TRBD1 on 6 matching bases. Trimming removed 1 base from V and 7 bases from J, with 16 bases in between. Germline V gene sequence: CDR1 MNHEY, CDR2 SMNVEV (reference sequence). This CDR3 is 15 amino acids long. CDR3 nucleotides: TGTGCCAGCAGTTTATATAGGGACACTGGACTTGGCTACACCTTC. Translation gives CASSLYRDTGLGYTF.

The J gene is TRBJ2-3, the V gene TRBV7-3, with 7 positions matching TRBD2. This CDR3 has 16 amino acids. Trimming removed 1 base from V and 6 bases from J; junction bases left unmatched: 10. The germline V gene has CDR1 SGHTA and CDR2 FQGTGA. The CDR3 DNA is TGTGCCAGCAGCTTAATCTCAGGGAGGGACCGGGATACGCAGTATTTT. Its translation is CASSLISGRDRDTQYF.

This sequence joins TRBV5-1 and TRBJ2-1, with a weak D call TRBD1 (5 bases). Germline V gene data show CDR1 as SGHRS and CDR2 as YFSETQ. The germline V and J ends were trimmed by 0 bases and 9 bases, with 16 bases remaining between them. This CDR3 is 15 amino acids long. The CDR3 reads CASSLVQGGQGEQFF. CDR3 nucleotides: TGCGCCAGCAGCTTGGTTCAGGGCGGTCAGGGTGAGCAGTTCTTC.

This chain links TRBV11-1 with TRBJ2-1; D perhaps matches TRBD2 (6 bases). Germline CDR1 and CDR2: SGHAT and FQDESV (reference sequence). With 2 bases removed from V and 8 bases from J, the gap between germline ends came to 16 bases. This CDR3 comprises 15 residues. The CDR3 reads CASSLRGKGIDEQFF. DNA for the CDR3: TGTGCCAGCAGCTTACGGGGGAAGGGTATCGATGAGCAGTTCTTC. Using reference TRBV11-1 and TRBJ2-1 for the parts outside the CDR3, the full variable domain is EAEVAQSPRYKITEKSQAVAFWCDPISGHATLYWYRQILGQGPELLVQFQDESVVDDSQLPKDRFSAERLKGVDSTLKIQPAELGDSAMYLCASSLRGKGIDEQFFGPGTRLTVL.

The chain uses TRBV27 and TRBJ1-5, with a tentative D call TRBD1 (6 bases). Trimming shortened V by 2 bases and J by 8 bases, and 16 bases separated the two germline ends. This CDR3 spans 15 amino acids. Germline values: CDR1 MNHEY, CDR2 SMNVEV (reference sequence). The CDR3 loop reads CASSLGGRYGEPQHF. The CDR3 bases are TGTGCCAGCAGTTTAGGGGGCCGATATGGGGAGCCCCAGCATTTT.

This clone occurred once. The chain has TRBV28 and TRBJ2-7; a weak D match, TRBD1 (5 bases). The CDR3 contains 13 residues. V lost 8 bases and J lost 5, with 16 bases in between. CDR1 MDHEN and CDR2 SYDVKM come from the germline V gene. The CDR3 nucleotides are TGTGCCAGCGGGTCACAGGTCCCTCACGAGCAGTACGTC. Its protein product is CASGSQVPHEQYV.

J is TRBJ2-3 and V is TRBV30; 10 bases are a match to TRBD2. The CDR3 length is 17 residues. V shed 0 bases, J shed 1 base, and the junction held 7 bases outside the gene matches. The germline gives CDR1 GTSNPN, CDR2 SVGIG (reference sequence). The CDR3 loop is CAWSVLSGGRGTDTQYF. For the CDR3, the DNA is TGTGCCTGGAGTGTACTTAGCGGGGGGCGGGGCACAGATACGCAGTATTTT.

V gene TRBV28 combines with J gene TRBJ2-7; TRBD1 agrees at 8 bases. Trimming at V came to 4 bases and at J to 2 bases, leaving 4 bases not matched to a gene. The CDR3 extends over 14 amino acids. CDR1 is MDHEN and CDR2 is SYDVKM in the germline V gene. The CDR3: CASSWAGGTYEQYV. Written as DNA, the CDR3 is TGTGCCAGCAGTTGGGCAGGGGGCACCTACGAGCAGTACGTC.

The J gene is TRBJ1-3, the V gene TRBV29-1, with 9 bases that match TRBD1. The CDR3 has 18 amino acids. The junction had 16 bases not matched to a gene; V was cut back by 7 bases and J by 0 bases. Germline CDR1 reads SQVTM; CDR2 reads ANQGSEA. CDR3 residues: CSAWDRASPGLSGNTIYF. Here the CDR3 DNA reads TGCAGCGCCTGGGACAGGGCATCCCCGGGCCTCTCTGGAAACACCATATATTTT.

V is TRBV25-1 and J is TRBJ2-3; D not resolved. Germline CDR1 and CDR2: MGHDK and SYGVNS. The CDR3 spans 14 residues. Trimming took off 0 bases at V and 6 bases at J, with 10 bases between the two ends. The CDR3 spells CASSEYKSTDTQYF. CDR3 in DNA: TGTGCCAGCAGTGAATATAAGTCGACTGATACGCAGTATTTT.

The chain links TRBV5-6 to TRBJ2-1; 7 bases agree with TRBD2. Germline V CDR1 and CDR2: SGHDT, YYEEEE. The CDR3 sequence is 15 residues long. V gave up 1 base and J gave up 2 bases; unmatched junction bases: 3. The CDR3 here is CASSLPSGAYNEQFF. The CDR3, as DNA: TGTGCCAGCAGCTTGCCCAGCGGGGCCTACAATGAGCAGTTCTTC.

The V and J genes are TRBV11-2 and TRBJ2-1; 9 bases align to TRBD2. The CDR3 covers 15 residues. CDR1 is SGHAT, CDR2 FQNNGV, per germline. Trimming removed 4 bases from V and 9 bases from J; junction bases left unmatched: 10. CDR3 in amino acids: CASSWGRGGSFEQFF. The CDR3 DNA reads TGTGCCAGCAGCTGGGGGCGGGGGGGCTCCTTTGAGCAGTTCTTC. Complete variable domain (other parts from reference TRBV11-2 and TRBJ2-1): EAGVAQSPRYKIIEKRQSVAFWCNPISGHATLYWYQQILGQGPKLLIQFQNNGVVDDSQLPKDRFSAERLKGVDSTLKIQPAKLEDSAVYLCASSWGRGGSFEQFFGPGTRLTVL.

This clone was seen a single time. V usage is TRBV6-6 and J usage is TRBJ2-3, with a weak D call TRBD2 (6 bases). Trimming pared 6 bases from V and 3 bases from J, leaving 10 bases between. The CDR3 is made up of 13 amino acids. Germline CDR1 is MNHNY and CDR2 is SVGAGI (reference sequence). As DNA, the CDR3 is TGTGCCAGCAGCGGGACTGCAACAGATACGCAGTATTTT. This gives the protein CASSGTATDTQYF.

This clone was picked up one time. The chain combines TRBV15 with TRBJ1-2, with TRBD1 matching over 10 bases. V gave up 4 bases and J gave up 1 base; unmatched junction bases: 3. This CDR3 spans 15 amino acids. CDR1 LNHNV and CDR2 YYDKDF come from the germline V gene (reference sequence). The chain's CDR3 is CATSKDRGVNYGYTF. The CDR3 coding sequence is TGTGCCACCAGCAAGGACAGGGGGGTTAACTATGGCTACACCTTC.

The V call is TRBV5-6, the J call TRBJ1-5; D not resolved. The CDR3 covers 13 residues. Trimming took off 2 bases at V and 4 bases at J, with 7 bases between the two ends. Germline CDR1 and CDR2: SGHDT and YYEEEE. In DNA, the CDR3 is TGTGCCAGCAGCTTCTCGGGAAATCAGCCCCAGCATTTT. Translation gives CASSFSGNQPQHF. The full variable domain, rest sourced from reference TRBV5-6 and TRBJ1-5, is DAGVTQSPTHLIKTRGQQVTLRCSPKSGHDTVSWYQQALGQGPQFIFQYYEEEERQRGNFPDRFSGHQFPNYSSELNVNALLLGDSALYLCASSFSGNQPQHFGDGTRLSIL.

This clone was recorded only once. CDR3 in amino acids: CASRGQFTEAFF. In DNA form, the CDR3 reads TGCGCCAGCAGGGGACAGTTTACTGAAGCTTTCTTT. The chain carries TRBV10-1 and TRBJ1-1; 7 bases are shared with TRBD1. The CDR3 runs 12 residues. CDR1 and CDR2 (germline): WNHNN, SYGVQD (reference sequence). The junction had 3 bases not matched to a gene; V was cut back by 6 bases and J by 5 bases.